This T cell receptor beta chain derives from a study of low-dose radiotherapy and immunotherapy resistance in tumors. V dropped 6 bases and J dropped 0 bases, with 17 bases sitting between them. CDR1 SGHVS and CDR2 FQNEAQ come from the germline V gene. The CDR3 sequence is 16 residues long. Time point denoted: before trial treatment. First-strand cDNA used TRAV- and TRBV-specific primers, covering alpha and beta chains. The authors ran around 20 PCR cycles to amplify TCRs with a constant-region primer and V-primer adapter. TCRdb analysed the reads with MiXCR anew, one entry per CDR3 protein. The repertoire holds around 90,000 distinct CDR3 sequences, approximately 17% seen once, with about 5.5% in the top ten. This clonotype was recorded at least ten times.

This rearrangement joins TRBV7-8 to TRBJ1-2, with a tentative D call TRBD1 (5 bases). This clonotype was obtained from a male donor with prostate cancer. The sequencing used PBMCs, collected before treatment. This CDR3 reads CASSQNGALANYGYTF. The CDR3 region has the DNA TGTGCCAGCAGTCAAAATGGGGCTTTAGCTAACTATGGCTACACCTTC. Variable domain in full (rest from reference TRBV7-8 and TRBJ1-2): GAGVSQSPRYKVAKRGQDVALRCDPISGHVSLFWYQQALGQGPEFLTYFQNEAQLDKSGLPSDRFFAERPEGSVSTLKIQRTQQEDSAVYLCASSQNGALANYGYTFGSGTRLTVV.